The present T cell receptor beta chain was sequenced within a study of blood T cell repertoires in COVID-19. Overall study context: PBMCs, B-cell-depleted T cells, or T cells provided the cDNA or gDNA that made up the material.

In the original processing: Cell counts per sample came from amplifying reference gene primers. Assay used: immunoSEQ multiplex PCR; TCRdb lists only in-frame clones, some missing. That table supplies the V and J calls and clone size; D and trimming were determined from the DNA. This sample has about 360,000 clones, with 85% to 90% found just once. The V gene end was trimmed by 4 bases and the J gene end by 0 bases; junction bases not matched to a gene: 4. The CDR3 length is 15 residues. Per the germline V gene, CDR1 is SGHTA and CDR2 is FQGTGA. V usage is TRBV7-3 and J usage is TRBJ1-2, with 8 bases aligning to TRBD1. The receptor's source is a human donor in a cohort sampled during active COVID-19. The sample taken for sequencing was peripheral blood. Here the CDR3 reads CASSSGTGPNYGYTF. CDR3 sequence (DNA): TGTGCCAGCAGCTCCGGGACAGGACCTAACTATGGCTACACCTTC.